This entry lists 29 T cell receptor beta chains sequenced from one sample in a study of shared clonotypes between healthy human individuals. Measured with immunoSEQ multiplex PCR; TCRdb has only the in-frame clones, and not every one. The sample has over 950,000 clones; roughly 80% are singletons. Sequencing input: memory CD4+ T cells from PBMCs. This sample's subset: CD45RA-negative fraction. The origin of the receptors is a man aged 18 to 29 in good health. Some clones in this sample may be carry-over from other donors' samples.

The chain has TRBV4-1 and TRBJ2-1; possibly TRBD2 for D (5 bases). CDR3 size: 16 residues. Deletions cut 4 bases from V and 4 bases from J, with 17 bases between. CDR1 MGHRA and CDR2 YSYEKL come from the germline V gene. In DNA, the CDR3 is TGCGCCAGCAGCCCCCAAGCGGTCGGGGAGTACAATGAGCAGTTCTTC. Protein: CASSPQAVGEYNEQFF.

The rearrangement joins TRBV7-8 to TRBJ2-3; TRBD2 is a possible D gene (6 bases). The CDR3 totals 15 residues. Germline loops: CDR1 SGHVS, CDR2 FQNEAQ. V gave up 5 bases and J gave up 5 bases, with 17 bases separating them. Written as DNA, the CDR3 is TGTGCCAGCAGCCCGACTAGAATTCGAAAAGATACGCAGTATTTT. Translating gives CASSPTRIRKDTQYF.

The chain couples TRBV28 to TRBJ2-1, with D possibly being TRBD1 or TRBD2 (5 bases each). Germline CDR1 is MDHEN and CDR2 is SYDVKM. This CDR3 is built from 16 residues. The V gene lost 7 bases and the J gene lost 8 bases, with 24 bases spanning the gap. In nucleotides, the CDR3 is TGTGCCAGCACTGTAATAGGGACGGCAACAGACCATGAGCAGTTCTTC. It translates to CASTVIGTATDHEQFF.

The rearrangement joins TRBV19 to TRBJ2-7; 7 nucleotides align to TRBD1. Losses at the gene ends were 4 bases for V and 6 bases for J; bases not matched to a gene: 18. The CDR3 covers 17 residues. Germline assignment: CDR1 LNHDA and CDR2 SQIVND (reference sequence). CDR3 sequence: CASSTGRGQPVGAEQYF. The CDR3 nucleotides read TGTGCCAGTAGTACCGGTCGGGGACAGCCTGTGGGAGCCGAGCAGTACTTC. Based on the CDR3 plus reference TRBV19 and TRBJ2-7, the full variable domain is DGGITQSPKYLFRKEGQNVTLSCEQNLNHDAMYWYRQDPGQGLRLIYYSQIVNDFQKGDIAEGYSVSREKKESFPLTVTSAQKNPTAFYLCASSTGRGQPVGAEQYFGPGTRLTVT.

The chain uses TRBV7-3 and TRBJ2-3; 9 nucleotides agree with TRBD2. Germline loops: CDR1 SGHTA, CDR2 FQGTGA. This CDR3 contains 16 residues. J was trimmed by 6 bases and V by 0 bases; bases with no gene match: 7. The CDR3 spells CASSLTQREAPDTQYF. CDR3 bases: TGTGCCAGCAGCTTAACCCAGCGGGAGGCTCCTGATACGCAGTATTTT. Filled out from reference TRBV7-3 and TRBJ2-3, the complete variable domain reads GAGVSQTPSNKVTEKGKYVELRCDPISGHTALYWYRQSLGQGPEFLIYFQGTGAADDSGLPNDRFFAVRPEGSVSTLKIQRTERGDSAVYLCASSLTQREAPDTQYFGPGTRLTVL.

Only a few counts were recorded for this clone. The chain recombines TRBV5-5 with TRBJ1-4, with 12 bases lining up with TRBD1. V dropped 4 bases and J dropped 3; count of bases not matched to a gene: 4. Germline V gene lookup returns CDR1 SGHKS and CDR2 YYEKEE (reference sequence). This CDR3 is built from 16 residues. This CDR3 reads CASSRDRGPANEKLFF. CDR3 nucleotide sequence: TGTGCCAGCAGCCGGGACAGGGGGCCAGCTAATGAAAAACTGTTTTTT.

The chain joins TRBV5-1 to TRBJ2-7; D may be TRBD1 (6 bases). V lost 4 bases to trimming and J lost 0 bases, with 17 bases between them. CDR3 length: 16 residues. Germline V lookup: CDR1 SGHRS, CDR2 YFSETQ. DNA for the CDR3: TGCGCCAGCAGCCCCGACCCGACAGGAACCTCCTACGAGCAGTACTTC. Translated, it gives CASSPDPTGTSYEQYF.

The J gene is TRBJ2-7, the V gene TRBV6-6; TRBD2 agrees at 9 bases. This CDR3 region has 16 residues. Germline-derived CDR1 and CDR2 are MNHNY and SVGAGI (reference sequence). The V gene end was trimmed by 6 bases and the J gene end by 4 bases; junction bases not matched to a gene: 13. The CDR3 nucleotides read TGTGCCAGCAGCCCCGGGGGCGGGAGGGCCGATTACGAGCAGTACTTC. Its translation: CASSPGGGRADYEQYF.

This rearrangement joins TRBV28 to TRBJ2-1; D unresolved. In germline, CDR1 is MDHEN, CDR2 SYDVKM. The CDR3 extends over 12 amino acids. The germline V and J ends were trimmed by 3 bases and 9 bases, with 9 bases remaining between them. The CDR3 spells CASSFRWGEQFF. CDR3 in DNA: TGTGCCAGCAGTTTCCGCTGGGGTGAGCAGTTCTTC.

The chain employs TRBV11-2 and TRBJ2-7; TRBD1 agrees at 7 bases. J lost 0 bases, V lost 1 base, and 3 bases had no gene match. In germline, CDR1 is SGHAT, CDR2 FQNNGV. This CDR3 spans 15 amino acids. The CDR3 DNA reads TGTGCCAGCAGCTTAGGACAGGGCTACTCCTACGAGCAGTACTTC. This sequence encodes CASSLGQGYSYEQYF.

The V and J genes are TRBV2 and TRBJ2-7, with 7 bases fitting TRBD2. With V trimmed by 6 bases and J by 2 bases, 4 bases remained unmatched. CDR1 and CDR2 (germline): SNHLY, FYNNEI. This CDR3 contains 13 residues. DNA of the CDR3: TGTGCCAGCAGGAGGGGAGGGCCCTACGAGCAGTACTTC. Amino acids: CASRRGGPYEQYF.

V is TRBV25-1 and J is TRBJ2-7; D is unclear. Germline V gene sequence: CDR1 MGHDK, CDR2 SYGVNS. CDR3 length: 13 residues. V was cut by 8 bases and J by 5 bases, with 16 bases left in between. The CDR3 nucleotides are TGTGCCAGCGGAGAATCTGGCGTTGACGAGCAGTACTTC. As protein: CASGESGVDEQYF.

The CDR3 is CASSPTSPLVTGNEQFF. Here the CDR3 DNA reads TGTGCCAGCTCCCCGACTAGTCCCCTCGTTACGGGGAATGAGCAGTTCTTC. The chain recombines TRBV18 with TRBJ2-1, with D perhaps TRBD2 (6 bases). Germline V gives CDR1 KGHSH, CDR2 LQKENI. The CDR3 runs 17 residues. Deletions cut 6 bases from V and 7 bases from J, with 25 bases between.

This chain connects TRBV10-3 to TRBJ2-3, with 8 bases aligning to TRBD1. This CDR3 has 15 residues. J was trimmed by 2 bases and V by 2 bases; bases with no gene match: 3. Looked up from germline, CDR1 is ENHRY and CDR2 is SYGVKD. CDR3 in DNA: TGTGCCATCAGTGAGCAGGGGGCGGACACAGATACGCAGTATTTT. Residues: CAISEQGADTDTQYF.

The rearrangement joins TRBV7-9 to TRBJ2-4; D not resolved. CDR1 is SEHNR, CDR2 FQNEAQ, per germline (reference sequence). The CDR3 runs to 12 residues. V dropped 1 base and J dropped 8 bases, with 6 bases sitting between them. The CDR3 region has the DNA TGTGCCAGCAGCTTAGATGCAGACATTCAGTACTTC. This sequence encodes CASSLDADIQYF.

This chain uses TRBV7-9 with TRBJ2-1; 7 bases fit TRBD1. V lost 2 bases, J lost 7 bases, and 8 bases stayed unmatched. The CDR3 spans 15 residues. Germline loops: CDR1 SEHNR, CDR2 FQNEAQ (reference sequence). CDR3 coding DNA: TGTGCCAGCAGCTTAAGACAGGGTTCCGAGAATGAGCAGTTCTTC. As protein: CASSLRQGSENEQFF.

This clone showed up just once. This sequence joins TRBV15 and TRBJ2-1; D ambiguous. The length of the CDR3 is 14 residues. V dropped 1 base and J dropped 3 bases, with 7 bases sitting between them. The V gene's germline CDR1 is LNHNV and CDR2 YYDKDF (reference sequence). The CDR3 DNA reads as TGTGCCACCAGCAGAGCTAGGGTCTACAATGAGCAGTTCTTC. It specifies CATSRARVYNEQFF.

This clone was counted ten times or more. Other DNA sequences in this specimen translate into the identical CDR3. This chain joins TRBV15 and TRBJ2-4, with 8 nucleotides matching TRBD1. J gave up 6 bases and V 3 bases, and 7 bases lay outside the gene matches. CDR3 length: 15 amino acids. The germline CDR1 and CDR2 sequences are LNHNV and YYDKDF (reference sequence). The CDR3 here is CATSRFGTGRNIQYF. The CDR3 DNA reads TGTGCCACCAGCAGGTTCGGGACAGGAAGAAACATTCAGTACTTC.

J is TRBJ2-3 and V is TRBV18; D unclear. The CDR3 is 14 amino acids. V lost 0 bases and J 4 bases, leaving 8 bases between the germline ends. CDR1 and CDR2 (germline): KGHSH, LQKENI. The CDR3 loop reads CASSPPTAPDTQYF. CDR3 coding DNA: TGTGCCAGCTCACCACCGACGGCCCCAGATACGCAGTATTTT.

This sequence joins TRBV19 and TRBJ1-5; a possible D gene is TRBD1 (6 bases). The CDR3 contains 15 residues. The ends were cut back, 6 bases at V and 5 bases at J, with 17 bases in the middle. The germline V gene encodes CDR1 LNHDA and CDR2 SQIVND (reference sequence). In DNA, the CDR3 is TGTGCCAGTAGCGATTTGGGGGCACCTTATCAGCCCCAGCATTTT. Its protein is CASSDLGAPYQPQHF.

This clone was observed a few times. The rearrangement links TRBV28 to TRBJ1-2, with no clear D. This CDR3 is 14 amino acids long. Trimming shortened V by 5 bases and J by 4 bases, and 14 bases separated the two germline ends. CDR1 is MDHEN and CDR2 is SYDVKM in the germline V gene. The DNA for the CDR3 is TGTGCCAGCAGTCAAACTCCGGGTCTCTATGGCTACACCTTC. Translation: CASSQTPGLYGYTF.

The J gene is TRBJ2-3, the V gene TRBV4-2; D uncertain. The ends were cut back, 8 bases at V and 5 bases at J, with 17 bases in the middle. The CDR3 loop spans 14 amino acids. Looked up from germline, CDR1 is LGHNA and CDR2 is YNFKEQ. CDR3 in DNA: TGTGCCAGCGCCGGGTCTATACGTGGAGATACGCAGTATTTT. Its translation: CASAGSIRGDTQYF.

The chain links TRBV10-3 to TRBJ2-7, with 8 bases aligning to TRBD1. Germline-derived CDR1 and CDR2 are ENHRY and SYGVKD. CDR3 size: 13 residues. The junction had 6 bases not matched to a gene; V was cut back by 6 bases and J by 5 bases. The CDR3 loop is CAIRSTGEDEQYF. CDR3 DNA: TGTGCCATCAGATCGACAGGGGAGGACGAGCAGTACTTC.

The chain joins TRBV11-3 to TRBJ2-3; TRBD2 matches at 11 bases. The CDR3 loop spans 16 amino acids. Trimming removed 3 bases from V and 6 bases from J; junction bases left unmatched: 8. CDR1 is SGHNT, CDR2 YENEEA, per germline. The CDR3 here is CASSLGLAAPSDTQYF. Written as DNA, the CDR3 is TGTGCCAGCAGCTTGGGACTAGCGGCCCCGTCGGATACGCAGTATTTT.

A single count supports this clone. This chain connects TRBV9 to TRBJ2-5, with 7 bases identical to TRBD2. CDR1 and CDR2 from the germline V gene are SGDLS and YYNGEE. The junction had 8 bases not matched to a gene; V was cut back by 3 bases and J by 3 bases. The CDR3 extends over 15 amino acids. CDR3 sequence reads: CASSARGAGEETQYF. The CDR3 nucleotides read TGTGCCAGCAGCGCCCGAGGGGCGGGAGAAGAGACCCAGTACTTC.

The V call is TRBV19, the J call TRBJ1-3; perhaps TRBD1 as D (6 bases). Trimming cost V 6 bases and J 4 bases, with 19 bases left between them. Per germline, CDR1 LNHDA and CDR2 SQIVND (reference sequence). The CDR3 totals 16 residues. CDR3 DNA sequence: TGTGCCAGTAGCCTCTCCCTCAGGGGAACGGGAAACACCATATATTTT. It codes for CASSLSLRGTGNTIYF.

The V gene is TRBV6-6, the J gene TRBJ2-7, with D maybe TRBD1 (5 bases). Germline V gene data show CDR1 as MNHNY and CDR2 as SVGAGI (reference sequence). V gave up 5 bases and J gave up 0 bases, with 14 bases separating them. CDR3 size: 15 residues. This CDR3 is CASSNTQGSSYEQYF. DNA of the CDR3: TGTGCCAGCAGTAACACCCAGGGTAGCTCCTACGAGCAGTACTTC.

This clone appeared a few times. The chain carries TRBV4-1 and TRBJ1-1; D uncertain. The CDR3 covers 17 residues. V gave up 0 bases and J gave up 3 bases, with 17 bases separating them. Germline V gene data show CDR1 as MGHRA and CDR2 as YSYEKL. The CDR3 region is CASSQDGEIYPYTEAFF. The CDR3 DNA follows: TGCGCCAGCAGCCAAGATGGGGAAATCTACCCTTACACTGAAGCTTTCTTT.

This sequence joins TRBV7-2 and TRBJ1-5, with D possibly matching TRBD1 (6 bases). V was shortened by 2 bases and J by 3 bases, with 14 bases between the two germline ends. Germline CDR1 and CDR2: SGHTA and FQGNSA. CDR3 length: 16 amino acids. CDR3 bases: TGTGCCAGCAGCTTAATAGGACAGAGGAACAATCAGCCCCAGCATTTT. Residues: CASSLIGQRNNQPQHF.